The following is a T cell receptor (beta chain) sequence with its context. Treatment denoted: preoperative locoregional IRX-2 cytokine immunotherapy. Samples came from a phase Ib trial of preoperative locoregional IRX-2 cytokine immunotherapy. The sample comes from a study of preoperative IRX-2 immunotherapy in early breast cancer. TCRdb keeps only in-frame clones here, not all; method: immunoSEQ multiplex PCR. The sample shows roughly 24,000 clones, about 95% of them seen only once. V dropped 3 bases and J dropped 0 bases, with 7 bases sitting between them. The germline gives CDR1 SGDLS, CDR2 YYNGEE. The CDR3 spans 15 residues.

The specimen comprised tumor tissue, sampled after IRX-2 immunotherapy. This sequence joins TRBV9 and TRBJ2-6; no firm D call. This clonotype originated in a human donor with breast cancer. CDR3 in DNA: TGTGCCAGCAGCGACCGAGACTCTGGGGCCAACGTCCTGACTTTC. Encoded protein: CASSDRDSGANVLTF.